Below are 27 T cell receptor beta chains sequenced from a single sample in a study of T cells in Graves' hyperthyroidism and ophthalmopathy. Amplified TCR beta CDR3 regions came from RNA transcripts. The HTBI set primed first-round TCR CDR3 RT-PCR. Via MiXCR, TCRdb re-called the multiplex PCR reads, giving one row per CDR3 protein. The sample yields hundreds of thousands of distinct CDR3 sequences, 30% to 40% seen once. Sequenced sample: blood. The receptor set was obtained from a middle-aged woman with Graves' hyperthyroidism.

The CDR3 sequence: CASSSDRAVGYEQYF. The CDR3 coding sequence is TGTGCCAGCAGCTCCGACAGGGCGGTCGGTTACGAGCAGTACTTC. The J gene is TRBJ2-7, the V gene TRBV7-8, with 7 bases lining up with TRBD1. Looked up from germline, CDR1 is SGHVS and CDR2 is FQNEAQ. The CDR3 totals 15 residues. With V trimmed by 4 bases and J by 4 bases, 10 bases remained unmatched. Looking up the rest from reference TRBV7-8 and TRBJ2-7 gives the full variable domain: GAGVSQSPRYKVAKRGQDVALRCDPISGHVSLFWYQQALGQGPEFLTYFQNEAQLDKSGLPSDRFFAERPEGSVSTLKIQRTQQEDSAVYLCASSSDRAVGYEQYFGPGTRLTVT.

The chain couples TRBV12-3 or TRBV12-4 to TRBJ2-7; 12 bases agree with TRBD1. This CDR3 region has 15 residues. With V trimmed by 6 bases and J by 3 bases, 6 bases remained unmatched. CDR3 sequence: CASSQRDRGLYEQYF. DNA for the CDR3: TGTGCCAGCAGCCAAAGGGACAGGGGGCTCTACGAGCAGTACTTC.

The rearrangement joins TRBV25-1 to TRBJ2-5; D remains ambiguous. Looked up from germline, CDR1 is MGHDK and CDR2 is SYGVNS. CDR3 length: 15 amino acids. Deletions cut 2 bases from V and 0 bases from J, with 10 bases between. DNA of the CDR3: TGTGCCAGCAGTGAAATTGGCGGTTACCAAGAGACCCAGTACTTC. Translated: CASSEIGGYQETQYF.

The rearrangement uses TRBV2 and TRBJ2-7, with TRBD1 as a possible D gene (5 bases). This CDR3 spans 17 amino acids. V gave up 5 bases and J gave up 2 bases, with 22 bases separating them. Germline assignment: CDR1 SNHLY and CDR2 FYNNEI. DNA for the CDR3: TGTGCCAGCAGTTACCACCCCGCGACAGTCTTCCCCTACGAGCAGTACTTC. As protein: CASSYHPATVFPYEQYF.

This clonotype appeared a few times. V is TRBV10-3 and J is TRBJ1-5, with D perhaps matching TRBD1 (5 bases). Germline CDR1 and CDR2: ENHRY and SYGVKD. V lost 10 bases to trimming and J lost 5 bases, with 21 bases between them. This CDR3 has 15 amino acids. This chain's CDR3 is CASQPGLRRDQPQHF. CDR3 nucleotide sequence: TGTGCCAGCCAACCGGGACTCAGGAGGGATCAGCCCCAGCATTTT.

This clonotype was picked up many times. This sequence joins TRBV7-2 and TRBJ2-3; D is unresolved. The CDR3 extends over 14 amino acids. The germline gives CDR1 SGHTA, CDR2 FQGNSA. Trimming cost V 6 bases and J 6 bases, with 16 bases left between them. CDR3 nucleotide sequence: TGTGCCAGCAGGGAAAATTTAGGGTGGGATACGCAGTATTTT. Translating it yields CASRENLGWDTQYF.

The V and J genes are TRBV19 and TRBJ2-5, with a possible D match to TRBD1 (6 bases). Germline V gives CDR1 LNHDA, CDR2 SQIVND (reference sequence). Trimming stripped 3 bases from V and 4 bases from J, with 12 bases between. CDR3 length: 14 amino acids. For the CDR3, the DNA is TGTGCCAGTAGTATGGGGGACAACGGAGAGACCCAGTACTTC. Its protein product is CASSMGDNGETQYF. Using reference TRBV19 and TRBJ2-5 for the parts outside the CDR3, the full variable domain is DGGITQSPKYLFRKEGQNVTLSCEQNLNHDAMYWYRQDPGQGLRLIYYSQIVNDFQKGDIAEGYSVSREKKESFPLTVTSAQKNPTAFYLCASSMGDNGETQYFGPGTRLLVL.

This clonotype was counted a single time. J is TRBJ2-7 and V is TRBV19; D unresolved. Matching the DNA end better, TRBJ2-1 makes the J call doubtful. The length of the CDR3 is 15 residues. Looked up from germline, CDR1 is LNHDA and CDR2 is SQIVND (reference sequence). CDR3 nucleotides: TGTGCCAGTAGCAGAGAAGGCGGCTCCTACAATGAGCAGTTCTTC. Encoded protein: CASSREGGSYNEQFF.

This clonotype has just a few counts. The rearrangement joins TRBV4-3 to TRBJ1-4, with D tentatively TRBD1 (5 bases). V was pared by 3 bases and J by 0 bases, with 8 bases between. This CDR3 region has 15 residues. Germline loops: CDR1 LGHNA, CDR2 YSLEER. CDR3 protein: CASSQGTTTNEKLFF. As DNA, the CDR3 is TGCGCCAGCAGCCAGGGGACCACAACTAATGAAAAACTGTTTTTT.

This clonotype was detected a few times. The CDR3 DNA reads TGTGCCAGCAGTTCACAGGGGATCGCCTACGAGCAGTACTTC. Its translation: CASSSQGIAYEQYF. This chain links TRBV27 with TRBJ2-7; 7 positions agree with TRBD1. The CDR3 is made up of 14 amino acids. V gave up 4 bases and J gave up 2 bases; unmatched junction bases: 5. The germline V gene has CDR1 MNHEY and CDR2 SMNVEV (reference sequence).

This clonotype was recorded once. Germline is not matched at one junction end, which may reflect a read error. The chain is built from TRBV12-3 or TRBV12-4 and TRBJ2-7; 7 bases fit TRBD1. The CDR3 runs 13 residues. In DNA form, the CDR3 reads TGTGCCAGCAGACCGGGACAGAACTACGGGCAGTACTTC. Encoded protein: CASRPGQNYGQYF.

At least ten counts were recorded for this clonotype. The junction departs from the called germline gene at one end, perhaps through a read error. The chain is built from TRBV6-4 and TRBJ1-6; no clear D. CDR1 is MRHNA and CDR2 is SNTAGT in the germline V gene. The CDR3 has 15 residues. The CDR3 protein is CASSDLAGYYSPLHF. The CDR3 DNA reads as TGTGCCAGCAGTGACTTGGCGGGCTATTATTCACCCCTCCACTTT.

The chain is built from TRBV6-7 and TRBJ1-6; TRBD1 aligns across 7 bases. TRBV6-7 counts as an open reading frame of uncertain function. The CDR3 runs 15 residues. V shed 2 bases, J shed 10 bases, and the junction held 8 bases outside the gene matches. This CDR3 reads CASSYEGAGFSPLHF. The CDR3 bases are TGTGCCAGCAGTTACGAGGGGGCAGGTTTCTCACCCCTCCACTTT.

The V and J genes are TRBV5-1 and TRBJ2-7; 10 nucleotides align to TRBD2. The CDR3 contains 15 residues. Germline V CDR1 and CDR2: SGHRS, YFSETQ. Trimming removed 4 bases from V and 7 bases from J; junction bases left unmatched: 11. The CDR3 protein is CASSMSSGSRDEQYF. The CDR3 DNA follows: TGCGCCAGCAGCATGTCTAGCGGGAGTCGCGATGAGCAGTACTTC.

V usage is TRBV4-3 and J usage is TRBJ1-1; TRBD1 might be the D (5 bases). CDR3 length: 16 residues. V gave up 1 base and J gave up 1 base, with 13 bases separating them. Germline-derived CDR1 and CDR2 are LGHNA and YSLEER. CDR3 nucleotide sequence: TGCGCCAGCAGCCAAGGGAGGGGCGGGGGGAACACTGAAGCTTTCTTT. This encodes CASSQGRGGGNTEAFF.

At least ten counts were recorded for this clonotype. The rearrangement joins TRBV6-1 to TRBJ1-2; 8 bases agree with TRBD1. The CDR3 length is 14 residues. Trimming took 2 bases from V and 4 from J; bases not matched to a gene: 3. The germline gives CDR1 MNHNS, CDR2 SASEGT. The CDR3: CASSEWDRTYGYTF. The CDR3 DNA sequence: TGTGCCAGCAGTGAATGGGACAGGACCTATGGCTACACCTTC.

This clonotype was counted between two and nine times. This chain joins TRBV5-4 and TRBJ1-2; TRBD1 matches 7 bases. The CDR3 spans 16 residues. Germline V gene data show CDR1 as SGHNT and CDR2 as YYREEE (reference sequence). Germline trimming cut 4 bases from V and 1 base from J; bases unmatched to any gene: 10. The CDR3 loop reads CASSPPTGLFNYGYTF. CDR3 coding DNA: TGTGCCAGCAGCCCACCGACAGGGCTTTTTAACTATGGCTACACCTTC.

This clonotype was detected a few times. V gene TRBV10-2 combines with J gene TRBJ2-5, with TRBD1 matching 9 bases. The germline V gene has CDR1 WSHSY and CDR2 SAAADI. Trimming removed 3 bases from V and 5 bases from J; junction bases left unmatched: 10. The CDR3 is made up of 16 amino acids. The CDR3 loop reads CASSEYGTGLKETQYF. CDR3 nucleotides: TGCGCCAGCAGTGAATATGGGACAGGGCTTAAGGAGACCCAGTACTTC.

This clonotype was counted only a few times. The genes are TRBV27 and TRBJ2-7; D is ambiguous. Germline-derived CDR1 and CDR2 are MNHEY and SMNVEV (reference sequence). This CDR3 spans 15 amino acids. The V gene lost 0 bases and the J gene lost 0 bases, with 9 bases spanning the gap. CDR3 protein: CASSLSFLASYEQYF. The DNA for the CDR3 is TGTGCCAGCAGTTTATCGTTCCTTGCCTCCTACGAGCAGTACTTC.

The chain carries TRBV12-3 or TRBV12-4 and TRBJ1-1; D unresolved. The CDR3 contains 10 residues. V lost 5 bases and J 11 bases, leaving 9 bases between the germline ends. CDR3: CASSAGSAFF. The CDR3 DNA reads as TGTGCCAGCAGTGCGGGGAGCGCTTTCTTT.

This clonotype was detected ten times or more. This rearrangement joins TRBV5-1 to TRBJ2-7; possible D gene TRBD2, 5 bases. V gave up 0 bases and J gave up 4 bases, with 14 bases separating them. Germline CDR1 reads SGHRS; CDR2 reads YFSETQ. There are 15 residues in the CDR3. The CDR3 DNA sequence: TGCGCCAGCAGCTTGGCCACCGGAGCGGTGTACGAGCAGTACTTC. It translates to CASSLATGAVYEQYF.

This clonotype was seen ten or more times. The J gene is TRBJ1-1, the V gene TRBV5-1, with a possible D match to TRBD1 (5 bases). Germline CDR1 SGHRS, CDR2 YFSETQ. V was shortened by 3 bases and J by 0 bases, with 9 bases between the two germline ends. The CDR3 has 14 residues. CDR3 in DNA: TGCGCCAGCAGCTGGACAAACATGAACACTGAAGCTTTCTTT. This translates into CASSWTNMNTEAFF.

This clonotype was recorded a few times. The chain joins TRBV11-3 to TRBJ2-7; 8 nucleotides agree with TRBD1. There are 16 residues in the CDR3. J gave up 0 bases and V 1 base, and 5 bases lay outside the gene matches. CDR1 and CDR2 from the germline V gene are SGHNT and YENEEA. The CDR3 region has the DNA TGTGCCAGCAGCTTAGGGACAGGGAGTCCCTCCTACGAGCAGTACTTC. This translates into CASSLGTGSPSYEQYF.

About this clonotype itself: A read error may be the cause here, since a much bigger clone is one base away. V is TRBV7-9 and J is TRBJ1-1; D not resolved. V lost 5 bases and J lost 3, with 13 bases in between. Germline loops: CDR1 SEHNR, CDR2 FQNEAQ (reference sequence). The CDR3 extends over 14 amino acids. CDR3 coding DNA: TGTGCCAGCAGCCGGCTGGGGTTGGACACTGAAGCTTTCTTT. It codes for CASSRLGLDTEAFF.

V usage is TRBV6-5 and J usage is TRBJ1-2; no clear D. Germline loops: CDR1 MNHEY, CDR2 SVGAGI. The CDR3 is made up of 13 amino acids. V shed 5 bases and J shed 3 bases, with 10 bases lying between them. The DNA of the CDR3 is TGTGCCAGCAGTGCGGGAACCTACTATGGCTACACCTTC. It is translated as CASSAGTYYGYTF.

V usage is TRBV11-3 and J usage is TRBJ2-7, with no clear D. The CDR3 sequence is 14 residues long. The germline gives CDR1 SGHNT, CDR2 YENEEA. V lost 2 bases and J 2 bases, leaving 10 bases between the germline ends. CDR3 DNA sequence: TGTGCCAGCAGCTTATACTTAGAACCCTACGAGCAGTACTTC. Residues: CASSLYLEPYEQYF.

The V call is TRBV6-2 or TRBV6-3, the J call TRBJ1-5; D gene ambiguous. This CDR3 contains 16 residues. Per germline, CDR1 MNHEY and CDR2 SVGEGT. V lost 5 bases and J lost 0, with 14 bases in between. Written as DNA, the CDR3 is TGTGCCAGCAGTAACTTCTTTTGGGGTAGCAATCAGCCCCAGCATTTT. Its protein is CASSNFFWGSNQPQHF.